Below, one T cell receptor (beta chain) is given with its context. Its antigen remains unidentified. The data stem from a study of post-analysis software for immune sequencing data. Overall study: Patients had relapsing-remitting, secondary progressive or progressive-relapsing multiple sclerosis; some lacked subtype. Notes on the study in general: Patients with multiple sclerosis recorded significantly lower normalized Chao1 diversity than controls, the study found. F measure showed strong co-clustering of same-batch samples.

Incorporated into the TCR beta cDNA libraries were unique molecular identifiers, which served to reduce PCR and sequencing biases. Roughly 500,000 cDNA molecules were obtained per 1 to 10 million input T cells. TCRdb re-analysed the PCR reads in MiXCR, keeping a single row per CDR3 protein. The repertoire holds 820,000 or so distinct CDR3 sequences, approximately 57% seen once, with approximately 4.2% in the top ten. This clonotype was obtained from a girl aged 10 to 17 with multiple sclerosis. Sample: blood.

The CDR3 reads CASSMGQSSYNEQFF. CDR3 DNA: TGCGCCAGCAGCATGGGACAGTCTTCCTACAATGAGCAGTTCTTC. V usage is TRBV5-1 and J usage is TRBJ2-1; TRBD1 matches 7 bases. V lost 4 bases to trimming and J lost 1 base; unmatched junction nucleotides: 5. The CDR3 is made up of 15 amino acids. Germline CDR1 is SGHRS and CDR2 is YFSETQ.